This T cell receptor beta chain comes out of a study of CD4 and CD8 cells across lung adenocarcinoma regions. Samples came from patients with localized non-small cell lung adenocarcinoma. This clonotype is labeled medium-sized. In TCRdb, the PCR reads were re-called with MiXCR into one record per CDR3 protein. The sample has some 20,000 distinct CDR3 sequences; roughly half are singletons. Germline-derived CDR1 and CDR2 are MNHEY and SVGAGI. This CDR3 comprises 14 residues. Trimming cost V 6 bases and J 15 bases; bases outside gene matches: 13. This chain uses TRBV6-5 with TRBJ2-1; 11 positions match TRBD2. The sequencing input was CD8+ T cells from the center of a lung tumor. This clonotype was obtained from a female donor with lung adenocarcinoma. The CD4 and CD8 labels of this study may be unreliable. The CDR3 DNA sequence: TGTGCCAGCAGACGCACTAGCGGGAGACAGGACCCGTTCTTC. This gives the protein CASRRTSGRQDPFF.